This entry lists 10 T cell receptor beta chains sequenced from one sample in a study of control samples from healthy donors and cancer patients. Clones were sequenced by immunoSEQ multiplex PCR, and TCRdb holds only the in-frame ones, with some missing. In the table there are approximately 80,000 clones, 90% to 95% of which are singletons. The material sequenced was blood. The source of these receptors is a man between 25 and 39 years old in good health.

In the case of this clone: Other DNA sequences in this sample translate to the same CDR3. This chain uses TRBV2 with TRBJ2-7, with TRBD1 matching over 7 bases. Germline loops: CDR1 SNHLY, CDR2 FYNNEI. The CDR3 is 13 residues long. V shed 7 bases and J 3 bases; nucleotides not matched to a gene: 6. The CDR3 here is CASKYRGDYEQYF. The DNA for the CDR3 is TGTGCCAGCAAGTACAGGGGTGACTACGAGCAGTACTTC.

This CDR3 is CASSTGGTYSNQPQHF. The CDR3 coding sequence is TGTGCCAGCTCGACAGGGGGAACTTATAGCAATCAGCCCCAGCATTTT. This chain connects TRBV2 to TRBJ1-5; 9 bases agree with TRBD1. With V trimmed by 8 bases and J by 0 bases, 8 bases remained unmatched. This CDR3 comprises 16 residues. The germline CDR1 and CDR2 sequences are SNHLY and FYNNEI.

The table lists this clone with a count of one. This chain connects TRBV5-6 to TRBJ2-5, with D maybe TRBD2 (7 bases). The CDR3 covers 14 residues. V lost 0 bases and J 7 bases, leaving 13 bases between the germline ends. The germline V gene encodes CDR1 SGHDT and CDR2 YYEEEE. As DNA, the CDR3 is TGTGCCAGCAGCTTGGATTCGCGGGGGCTGACCCAGTACTTC. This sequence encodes CASSLDSRGLTQYF.

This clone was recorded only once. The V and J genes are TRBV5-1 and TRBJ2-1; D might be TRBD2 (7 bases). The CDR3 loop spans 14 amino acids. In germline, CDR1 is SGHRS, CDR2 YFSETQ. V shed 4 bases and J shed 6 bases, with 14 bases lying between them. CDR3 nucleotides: TGCGCCAGCAGCCCCGGGGGGCAGGGCAATGAGCAGTTCTTC. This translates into CASSPGGQGNEQFF.

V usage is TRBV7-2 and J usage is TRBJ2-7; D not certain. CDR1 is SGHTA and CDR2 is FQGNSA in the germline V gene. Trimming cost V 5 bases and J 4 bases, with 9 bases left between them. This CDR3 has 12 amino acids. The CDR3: CASSPVLYEQYF. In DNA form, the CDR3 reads TGTGCCAGCAGCCCAGTCTTATACGAGCAGTACTTC.

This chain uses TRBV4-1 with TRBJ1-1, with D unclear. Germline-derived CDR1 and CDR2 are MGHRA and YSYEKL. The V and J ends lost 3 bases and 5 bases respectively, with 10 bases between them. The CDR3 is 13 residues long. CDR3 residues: CASSHHGGTEAFF. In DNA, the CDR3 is TGCGCCAGCAGCCACCACGGTGGGACTGAAGCTTTCTTT.

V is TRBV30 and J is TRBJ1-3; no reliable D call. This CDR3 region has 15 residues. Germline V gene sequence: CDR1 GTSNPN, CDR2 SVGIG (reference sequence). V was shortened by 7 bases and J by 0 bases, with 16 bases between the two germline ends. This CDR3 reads CASTPRLISGNTIYF. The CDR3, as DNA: TGTGCCTCCACCCCCCGGCTGATCTCTGGAAACACCATATATTTT.

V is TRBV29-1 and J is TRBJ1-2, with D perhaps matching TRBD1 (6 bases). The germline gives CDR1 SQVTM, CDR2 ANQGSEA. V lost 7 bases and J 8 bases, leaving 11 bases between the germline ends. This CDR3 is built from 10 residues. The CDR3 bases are TGCAGCGAAACAGGGTGGGGCTACACCTTC. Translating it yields CSETGWGYTF.

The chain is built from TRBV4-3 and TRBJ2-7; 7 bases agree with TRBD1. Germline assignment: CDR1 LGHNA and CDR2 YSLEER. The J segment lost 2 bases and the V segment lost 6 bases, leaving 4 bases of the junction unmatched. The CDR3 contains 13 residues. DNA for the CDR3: TGCGCCAGCAGTCGGGACAGCGCCTACGAGCAGTACTTC. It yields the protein CASSRDSAYEQYF.

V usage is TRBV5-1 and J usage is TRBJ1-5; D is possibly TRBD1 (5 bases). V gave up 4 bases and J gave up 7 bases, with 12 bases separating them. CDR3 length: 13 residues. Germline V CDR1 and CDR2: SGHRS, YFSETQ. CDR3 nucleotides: TGCGCCAGCAGCCTTTCGACAGACCAGCCCCAGCATTTT. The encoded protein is CASSLSTDQPQHF.